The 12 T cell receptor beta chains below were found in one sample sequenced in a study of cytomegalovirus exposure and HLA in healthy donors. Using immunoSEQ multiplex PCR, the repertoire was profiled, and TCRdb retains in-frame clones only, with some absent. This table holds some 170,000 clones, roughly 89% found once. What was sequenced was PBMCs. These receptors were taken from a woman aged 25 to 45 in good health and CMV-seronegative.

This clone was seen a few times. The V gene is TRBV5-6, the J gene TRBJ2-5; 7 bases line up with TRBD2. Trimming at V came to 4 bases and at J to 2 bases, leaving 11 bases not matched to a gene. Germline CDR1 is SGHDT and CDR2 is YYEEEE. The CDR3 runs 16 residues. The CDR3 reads CASSTLLGGLQETQYF. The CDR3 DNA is TGTGCCAGCAGCACTCTCCTGGGGGGGTTACAAGAGACCCAGTACTTC. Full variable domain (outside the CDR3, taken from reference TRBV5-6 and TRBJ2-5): DAGVTQSPTHLIKTRGQQVTLRCSPKSGHDTVSWYQQALGQGPQFIFQYYEEEERQRGNFPDRFSGHQFPNYSSELNVNALLLGDSALYLCASSTLLGGLQETQYFGPGTRLLVL.

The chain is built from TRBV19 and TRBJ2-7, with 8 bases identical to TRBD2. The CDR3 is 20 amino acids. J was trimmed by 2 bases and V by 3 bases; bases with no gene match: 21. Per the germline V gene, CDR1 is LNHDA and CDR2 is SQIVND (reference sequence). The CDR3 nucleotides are TGTGCCAGTAGTATTCTGGGCAGAGCAACCGGGGGGGATACTCCCTACGAGCAGTACTTC. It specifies CASSILGRATGGDTPYEQYF.

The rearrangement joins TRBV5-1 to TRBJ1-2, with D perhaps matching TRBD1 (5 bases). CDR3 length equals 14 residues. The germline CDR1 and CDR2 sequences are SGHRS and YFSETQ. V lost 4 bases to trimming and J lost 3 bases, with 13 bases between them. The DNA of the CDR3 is TGCGCCAGCAGCAACCGGGACTCGTACTATGGCTACACCTTC. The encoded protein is CASSNRDSYYGYTF.

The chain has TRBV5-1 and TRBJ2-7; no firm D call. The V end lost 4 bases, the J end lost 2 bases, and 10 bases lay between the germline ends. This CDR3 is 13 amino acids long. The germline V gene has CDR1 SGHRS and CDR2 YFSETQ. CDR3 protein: CASSRLTTYEQYF. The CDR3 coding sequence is TGCGCCAGCAGCAGATTGACAACCTACGAGCAGTACTTC.

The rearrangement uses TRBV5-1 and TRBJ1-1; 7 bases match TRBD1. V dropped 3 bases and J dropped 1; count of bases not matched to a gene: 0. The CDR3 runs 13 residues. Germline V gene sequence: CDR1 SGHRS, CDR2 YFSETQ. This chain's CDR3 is CASSWDRNTEAFF. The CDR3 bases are TGCGCCAGCAGCTGGGACAGGAACACTGAAGCTTTCTTT.

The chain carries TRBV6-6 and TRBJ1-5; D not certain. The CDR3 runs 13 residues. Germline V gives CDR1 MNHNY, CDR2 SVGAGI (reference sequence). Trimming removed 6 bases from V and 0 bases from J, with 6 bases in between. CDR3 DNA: TGTGCCAGCAGGACTCATAGCAATCAGCCCCAGCATTTT. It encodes CASRTHSNQPQHF.

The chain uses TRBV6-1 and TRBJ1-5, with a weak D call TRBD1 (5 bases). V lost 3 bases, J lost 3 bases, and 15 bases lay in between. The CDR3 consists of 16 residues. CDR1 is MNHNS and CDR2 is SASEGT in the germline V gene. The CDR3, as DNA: TGTGCCAGCAGTGACCGACAGCCGGCCCTCAATCAGCCCCAGCATTTT. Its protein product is CASSDRQPALNQPQHF.

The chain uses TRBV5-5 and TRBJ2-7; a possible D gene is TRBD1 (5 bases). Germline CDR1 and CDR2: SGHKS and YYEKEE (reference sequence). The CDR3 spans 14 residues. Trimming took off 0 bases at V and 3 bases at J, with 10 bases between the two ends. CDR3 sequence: CASSLVLGDYEQYF. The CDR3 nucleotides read TGTGCCAGCAGCTTGGTCTTAGGGGACTACGAGCAGTACTTC.

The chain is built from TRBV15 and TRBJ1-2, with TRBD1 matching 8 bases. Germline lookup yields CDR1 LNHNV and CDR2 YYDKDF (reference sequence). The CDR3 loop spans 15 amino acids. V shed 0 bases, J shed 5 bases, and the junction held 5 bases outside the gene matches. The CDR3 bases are TGTGCCACCAGCAGAGACAGGGGGCAAGGGTATGGCTACACCTTC. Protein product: CATSRDRGQGYGYTF. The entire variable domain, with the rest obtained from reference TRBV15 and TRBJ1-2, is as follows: DAMVIQNPRYQVTQFGKPVTLSCSQTLNHNVMYWYQQKSSQAPKLLFHYYDKDFNNEADTPDNFQSRRPNTSFCFLDIRSPGLGDTAMYLCATSRDRGQGYGYTFGSGTRLTVV.

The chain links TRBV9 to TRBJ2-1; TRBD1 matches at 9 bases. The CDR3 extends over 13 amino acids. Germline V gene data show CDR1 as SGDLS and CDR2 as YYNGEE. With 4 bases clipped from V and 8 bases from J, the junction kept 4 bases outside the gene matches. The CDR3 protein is CASSPRTGDEQFF. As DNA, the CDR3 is TGTGCCAGCAGCCCCAGGACAGGGGATGAGCAGTTCTTC. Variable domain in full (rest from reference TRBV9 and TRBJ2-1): DSGVTQTPKHLITATGQRVTLRCSPRSGDLSVYWYQQSLDQGLQFLIQYYNGEERAKGNILERFSAQQFPDLHSELNLSSLELGDSALYFCASSPRTGDEQFFGPGTRLTVL.

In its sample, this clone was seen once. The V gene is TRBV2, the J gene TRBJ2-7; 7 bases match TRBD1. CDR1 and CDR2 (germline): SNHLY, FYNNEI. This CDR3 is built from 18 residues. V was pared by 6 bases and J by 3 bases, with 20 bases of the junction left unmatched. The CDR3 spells CASRGTDLTPSYDYEQYF. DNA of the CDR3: TGTGCCAGCAGGGGGACAGACCTCACCCCGTCGTATGACTACGAGCAGTACTTC.

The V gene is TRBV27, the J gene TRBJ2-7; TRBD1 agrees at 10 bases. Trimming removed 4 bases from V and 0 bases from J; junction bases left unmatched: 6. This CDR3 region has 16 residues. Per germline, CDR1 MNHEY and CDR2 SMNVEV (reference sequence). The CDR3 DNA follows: TGTGCCAGCAGTTGGACAGGGGGTTCATACTCCTACGAGCAGTACTTC. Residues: CASSWTGGSYSYEQYF.